This T cell receptor beta chain is from a study of OX40 agonist ivuxolimab in advanced cancers. On the study more broadly: Patients with hepatocellular carcinoma, melanoma, renal cell or head and neck cancer made up the dose-escalation patients. Findings and caveats of the study: In a subset of nonresponders, normalized T-cell clonal expansion was also low. Circulating CD4+ and CD8+ T cells showed clonal expansion by week 6 at 0.1 to 3.0 mg/kg.

The protocol was immunoSEQ multiplex PCR, while the TCRdb copy is restricted to in-frame clones and leaves out a portion. Of more than 85,000 clones in the sample, 91% were seen once. With respect to this clone: Its antigen is not known.

This CDR3 comprises 14 residues. Germline V lookup: CDR1 SNHLY, CDR2 FYNNEI. With 5 bases clipped from V and 6 bases from J, the junction kept 8 bases outside the gene matches. The sample here was CD4+ or CD8+ T cells sorted from blood, taken in a trial of the OX40 agonist ivuxolimab. The gene calls are TRBV2 and TRBJ1-2; 8 bases are a match to TRBD1. The receptor was isolated from an adult with an advanced solid tumor such as melanoma, head and neck, liver or kidney cancer. CDR3 region: CASSRDRTSHGYTF. As DNA, the CDR3 is TGTGCCAGCAGTCGGGACAGGACGTCCCATGGCTACACCTTC.